This T cell receptor beta chain was sequenced in a study of cytomegalovirus exposure and HLA in healthy donors. Researchers ran the PCR with 60 Vbeta and 13 Jbeta primers. Sequencing was performed with immunoSEQ multiplex PCR; in TCRdb, only in-frame clones are kept and a portion is missing. The specimen's table records roughly 120,000 clones. From germline, CDR1 is KGHSH and CDR2 LQKENI. Trimming stripped 3 bases from V and 5 bases from J, with 8 bases between. This CDR3 has 12 residues. Note on this clone: Its antigen is still unknown.

Study-level findings and limits: A later analysis found common viral pathogens apparently linked to several of the most significant clusters. Productive status was seen about 90% or about 30% of the time for most TCR beta V segments in an earlier analysis. After further analysis at a later stage, 17,000 or so TCR beta sequences were associated with HLA alleles at 0.05 false discovery rate.

The gene calls are TRBV18 and TRBJ2-7, with TRBD1 as a possible D gene (5 bases). The specimen sequenced was PBMCs. The sequence came from a middle-aged man in good health and CMV-seronegative. CDR3: CASSPAGNEQYF. In nucleotides, the CDR3 is TGTGCCAGCTCACCCGCAGGGAACGAGCAGTACTTC.